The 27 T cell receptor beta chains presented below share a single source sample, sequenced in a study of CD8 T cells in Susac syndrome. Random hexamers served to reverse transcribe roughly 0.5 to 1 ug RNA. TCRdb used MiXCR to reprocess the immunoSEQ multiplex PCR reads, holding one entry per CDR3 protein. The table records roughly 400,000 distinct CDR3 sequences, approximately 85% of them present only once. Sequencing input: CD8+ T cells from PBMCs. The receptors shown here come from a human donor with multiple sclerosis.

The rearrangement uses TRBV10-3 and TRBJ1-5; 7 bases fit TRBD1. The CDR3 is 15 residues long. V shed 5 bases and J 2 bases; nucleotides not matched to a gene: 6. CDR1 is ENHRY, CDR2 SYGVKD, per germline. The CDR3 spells CAISSGGNGNQPQHF. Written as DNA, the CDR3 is TGTGCCATCAGTTCAGGGGGTAACGGCAATCAGCCCCAGCATTTT.

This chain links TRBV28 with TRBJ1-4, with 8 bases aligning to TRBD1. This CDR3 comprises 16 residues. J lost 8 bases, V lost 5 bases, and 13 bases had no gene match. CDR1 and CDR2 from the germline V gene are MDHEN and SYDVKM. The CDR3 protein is CASSKHPRGLEEKLFF. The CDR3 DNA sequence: TGTGCCAGCAGTAAACACCCCAGGGGGCTTGAGGAAAAACTGTTTTTT.

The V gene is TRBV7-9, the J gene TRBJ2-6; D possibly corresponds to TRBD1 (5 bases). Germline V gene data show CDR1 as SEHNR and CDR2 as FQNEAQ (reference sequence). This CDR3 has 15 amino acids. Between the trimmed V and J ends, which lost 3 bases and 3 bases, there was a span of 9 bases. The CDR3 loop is CASSFDRDGANVLTF. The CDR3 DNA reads TGTGCCAGCAGCTTCGACAGAGATGGGGCCAACGTCCTGACTTTC.

The CDR3 DNA is TGTGCCAGCAGTTACCTCGGGGGGCGTGGGACCCAGTACTTC. Translation: CASSYLGGRGTQYF. The chain uses TRBV6-6 and TRBJ2-5; a possible D gene is TRBD2 (7 bases). The germline V gene has CDR1 MNHNY and CDR2 SVGAGI (reference sequence). V lost 2 bases to trimming and J lost 7 bases, with 14 bases between them. This CDR3 has 14 residues.

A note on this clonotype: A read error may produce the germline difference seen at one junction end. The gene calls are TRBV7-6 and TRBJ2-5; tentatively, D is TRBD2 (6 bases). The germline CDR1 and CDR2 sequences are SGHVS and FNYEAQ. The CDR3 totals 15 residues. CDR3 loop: CASSLGWEAQETQYF. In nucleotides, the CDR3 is TGTGCTAGCAGCTTAGGCTGGGAGGCCCAAGAGACCCAGTACTTC.

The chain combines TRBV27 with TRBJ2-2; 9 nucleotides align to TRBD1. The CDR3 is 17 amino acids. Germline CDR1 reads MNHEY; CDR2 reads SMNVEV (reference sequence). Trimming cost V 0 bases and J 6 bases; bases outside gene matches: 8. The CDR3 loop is CASSLSGQGRASGELFF. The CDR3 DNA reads TGTGCCAGCAGTTTATCCGGACAGGGGCGCGCTTCCGGGGAGCTGTTTTTT.

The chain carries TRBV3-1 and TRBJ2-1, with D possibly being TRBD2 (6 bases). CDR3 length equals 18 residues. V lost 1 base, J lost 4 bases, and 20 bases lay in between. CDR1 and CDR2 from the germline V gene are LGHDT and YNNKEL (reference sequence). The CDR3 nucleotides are TGTGCCAGCAGCCAAGGCACCGTGGCGACGGGGGAATACAATGAGCAGTTCTTC. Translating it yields CASSQGTVATGEYNEQFF.

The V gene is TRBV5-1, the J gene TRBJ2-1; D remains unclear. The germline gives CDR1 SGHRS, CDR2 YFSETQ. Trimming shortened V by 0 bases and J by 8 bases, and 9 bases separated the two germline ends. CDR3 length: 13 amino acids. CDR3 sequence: CASSLAVTYEQFF. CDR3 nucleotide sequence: TGCGCCAGCAGCTTGGCCGTTACTTATGAGCAGTTCTTC.

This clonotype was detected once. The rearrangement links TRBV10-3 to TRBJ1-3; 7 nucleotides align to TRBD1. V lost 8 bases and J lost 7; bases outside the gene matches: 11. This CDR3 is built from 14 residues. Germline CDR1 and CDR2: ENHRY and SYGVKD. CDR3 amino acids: CAIGEQGMGNTIYF. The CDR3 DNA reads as TGTGCCATCGGGGAACAGGGGATGGGGAACACCATATATTTT.

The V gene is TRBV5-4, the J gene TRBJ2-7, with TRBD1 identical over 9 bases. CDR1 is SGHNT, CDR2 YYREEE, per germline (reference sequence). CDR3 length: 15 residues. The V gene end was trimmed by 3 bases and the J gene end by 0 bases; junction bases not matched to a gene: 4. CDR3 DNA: TGTGCCAGCAGCTCGGGACAGGGTAGCTCCTACGAGCAGTACTTC. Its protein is CASSSGQGSSYEQYF. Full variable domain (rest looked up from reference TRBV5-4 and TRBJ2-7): ETGVTQSPTHLIKTRGQQVTLRCSSQSGHNTVSWYQQALGQGPQFIFQYYREEENGRGNFPPRFSGLQFPNYSSELNVNALELDDSALYLCASSSGQGSSYEQYFGPGTRLTVT.

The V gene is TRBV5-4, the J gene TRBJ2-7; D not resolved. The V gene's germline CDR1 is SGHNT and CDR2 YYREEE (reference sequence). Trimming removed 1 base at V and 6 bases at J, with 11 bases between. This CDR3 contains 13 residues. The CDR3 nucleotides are TGTGCCAGCAGCTTGTTTTGGGGATCCGAGCAGTACTTC. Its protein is CASSLFWGSEQYF.

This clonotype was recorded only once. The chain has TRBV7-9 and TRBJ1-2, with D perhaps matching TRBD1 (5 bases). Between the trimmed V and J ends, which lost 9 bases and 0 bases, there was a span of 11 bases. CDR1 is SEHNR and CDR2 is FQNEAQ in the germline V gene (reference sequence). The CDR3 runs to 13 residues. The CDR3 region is CASRDGSNYGYTF. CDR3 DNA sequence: TGTGCCAGTAGGGACGGATCTAACTATGGCTACACCTTC.

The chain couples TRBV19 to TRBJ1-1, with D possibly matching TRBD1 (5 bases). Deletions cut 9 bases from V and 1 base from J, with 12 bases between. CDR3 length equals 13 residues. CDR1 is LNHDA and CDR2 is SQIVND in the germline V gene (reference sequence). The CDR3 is CASLRASNTEAFF. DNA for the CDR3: TGTGCCAGCCTCAGGGCGTCGAACACTGAAGCTTTCTTT.

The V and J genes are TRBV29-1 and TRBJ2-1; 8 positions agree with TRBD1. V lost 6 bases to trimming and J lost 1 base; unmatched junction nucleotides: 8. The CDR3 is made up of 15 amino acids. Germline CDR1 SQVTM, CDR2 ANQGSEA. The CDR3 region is CSVHTDRGSYNEQFF. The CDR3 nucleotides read TGCAGCGTCCATACCGACAGGGGATCCTACAATGAGCAGTTCTTC.

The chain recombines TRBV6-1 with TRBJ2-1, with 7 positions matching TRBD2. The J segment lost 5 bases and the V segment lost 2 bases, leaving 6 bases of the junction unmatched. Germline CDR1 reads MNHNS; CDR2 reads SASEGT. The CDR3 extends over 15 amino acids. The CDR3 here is CASSESSGSDNEQFF. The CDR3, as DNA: TGTGCCAGCAGTGAAAGTAGCGGGTCCGACAATGAGCAGTTCTTC.

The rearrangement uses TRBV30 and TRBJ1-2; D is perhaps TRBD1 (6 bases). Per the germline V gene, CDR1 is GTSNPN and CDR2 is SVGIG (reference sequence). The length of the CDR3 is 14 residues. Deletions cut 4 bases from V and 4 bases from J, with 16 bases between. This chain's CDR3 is CAWTVRGGGYGYTF. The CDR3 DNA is TGTGCCTGGACCGTGAGGGGGGGAGGCTATGGCTACACCTTC.

The DNA for the CDR3 is TGTGCCAGCAGCCCGGGTCCCGGACTAGCGGGAGGGCCACATGAGCAGTTCTTC. It is translated as CASSPGPGLAGGPHEQFF. V gene TRBV5-4 combines with J gene TRBJ2-1; 15 nucleotides line up with TRBD2. Germline trimming cut 4 bases from V and 8 bases from J; bases unmatched to any gene: 13. This CDR3 has 18 amino acids. Per germline, CDR1 SGHNT and CDR2 YYREEE (reference sequence).

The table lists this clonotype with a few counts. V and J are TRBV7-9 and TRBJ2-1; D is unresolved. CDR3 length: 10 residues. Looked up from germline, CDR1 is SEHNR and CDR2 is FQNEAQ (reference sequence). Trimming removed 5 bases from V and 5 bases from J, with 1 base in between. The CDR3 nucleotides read TGTGCCAGCAGCCACAATGAGCAGTTCTTC. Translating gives CASSHNEQFF.

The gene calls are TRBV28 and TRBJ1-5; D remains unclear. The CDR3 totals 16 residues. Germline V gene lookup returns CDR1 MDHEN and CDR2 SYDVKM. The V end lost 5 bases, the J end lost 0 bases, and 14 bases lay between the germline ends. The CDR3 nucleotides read TGTGCCAGCAGTGATTCTATGGAAGGTAGCAATCAGCCCCAGCATTTT. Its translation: CASSDSMEGSNQPQHF.

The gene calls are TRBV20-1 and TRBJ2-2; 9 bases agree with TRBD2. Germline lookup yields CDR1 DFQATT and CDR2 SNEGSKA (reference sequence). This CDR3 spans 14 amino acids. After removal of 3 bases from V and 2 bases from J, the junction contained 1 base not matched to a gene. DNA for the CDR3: TGCAGTGCTAGTGGGACTAGCAACACCGGGGAGCTGTTTTTT. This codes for CSASGTSNTGELFF.

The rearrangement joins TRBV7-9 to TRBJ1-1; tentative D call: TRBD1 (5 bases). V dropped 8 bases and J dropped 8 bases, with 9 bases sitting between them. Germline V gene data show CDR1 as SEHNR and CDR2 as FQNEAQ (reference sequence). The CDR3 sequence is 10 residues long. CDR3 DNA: TGTGCCAGCGGATCAGGGGAAGCTTTCTTT. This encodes CASGSGEAFF.

Written as DNA, the CDR3 is TGTGCCAGCAGCACGTCCGGGACAGGGAACGAGCAGTTCTTC. It codes for CASSTSGTGNEQFF. The chain combines TRBV5-4 with TRBJ2-1; 9 bases align to TRBD1. This CDR3 comprises 14 residues. Looked up from germline, CDR1 is SGHNT and CDR2 is YYREEE (reference sequence). After removal of 4 bases from V and 10 bases from J, the junction contained 9 bases not matched to a gene.

The CDR3 reads CASSQVGELAGDTQYF. CDR3 DNA sequence: TGTGCCAGCAGCCAAGTAGGTGAACTAGCGGGAGATACGCAGTATTTT. The chain joins TRBV3-1 to TRBJ2-3, with 9 positions matching TRBD2. Trimming took 1 base from V and 5 from J; bases not matched to a gene: 7. In germline, CDR1 is LGHDT, CDR2 YNNKEL (reference sequence). This CDR3 is built from 16 residues.

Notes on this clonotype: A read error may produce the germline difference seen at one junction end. The CDR3 coding sequence is TGTGCCATCAGCCCTTTGGACACCCCGAAGACCGGGGAGCTGTTTTTT. As protein: CAISPLDTPKTGELFF. The chain couples TRBV10-3 to TRBJ2-2, with TRBD1 as a possible D gene (5 bases). The length of the CDR3 is 16 residues. CDR1 is ENHRY and CDR2 is SYGVKD in the germline V gene.

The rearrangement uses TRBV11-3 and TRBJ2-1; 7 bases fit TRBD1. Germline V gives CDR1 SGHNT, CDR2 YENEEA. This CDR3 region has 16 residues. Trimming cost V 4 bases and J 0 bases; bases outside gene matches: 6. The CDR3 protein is CASSSNRGDSYNEQFF. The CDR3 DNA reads TGTGCCAGCAGCTCAAACAGGGGTGACTCCTACAATGAGCAGTTCTTC.

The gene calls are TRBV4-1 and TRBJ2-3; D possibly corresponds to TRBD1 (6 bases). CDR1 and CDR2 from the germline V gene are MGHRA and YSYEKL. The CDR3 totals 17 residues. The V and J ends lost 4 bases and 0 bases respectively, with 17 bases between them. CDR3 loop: CASSPTLSTGSTDTQYF. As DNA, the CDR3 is TGCGCCAGCAGCCCCACACTCTCGACAGGTAGCACAGATACGCAGTATTTT.

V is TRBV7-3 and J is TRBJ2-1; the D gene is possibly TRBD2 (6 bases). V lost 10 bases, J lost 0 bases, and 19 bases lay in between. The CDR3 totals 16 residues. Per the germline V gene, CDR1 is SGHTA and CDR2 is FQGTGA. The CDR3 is CATKPYGGNSYNEQFF. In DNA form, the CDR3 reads TGTGCCACCAAACCCTATGGCGGGAACTCCTACAATGAGCAGTTCTTC.